What follows are 2 T cell receptor beta chains derived from one specimen sequenced in a study of early T cells in non-severe SARS-CoV-2 infection (dated by TCRdb to the early 2020s). Receptors were amplified or captured by 5' RACE. Sequenced using a NextSeq 500. TCRdb reprocessed the public reads (quality trimming at Q25 with fastp, clone calling with MiXCR) and kept in-frame beta chains. Duplicate CDR3 protein sequences are folded into a single record with the most common DNA and genes. Counted in this sample were about 72,000 distinct CDR3 sequences; around 10% of them appeared once. In total, the top ten clones hold less than 10% of the sample. The sample was whole blood, taken at baseline. The receptor source for this set is an adult who was a healthcare worker with PCR-confirmed SARS-CoV-2 infection or an uninfected control (not recorded which).

This clonotype was seen at least ten times. The DNA for the CDR3 is TGTGCCACCAGTGATCCGAACAGGGGCGAAGCTTTCTTT. Translating it yields CATSDPNRGEAFF. The V call is TRBV24-1, the J call TRBJ1-1; TRBD1 aligns across 7 bases. V shed 3 bases, J shed 8 bases, and the junction held 5 bases outside the gene matches. The CDR3 length is 13 residues. CDR1 and CDR2 (germline): KGHDR, SFDVKD.

This clonotype was seen ten or more times. The V call is TRBV2, the J call TRBJ2-7; D is perhaps TRBD1 (6 bases). With 4 bases removed from V and 3 bases from J, the gap between germline ends came to 19 bases. Per germline, CDR1 SNHLY and CDR2 FYNNEI. The CDR3 loop spans 16 amino acids. Written as DNA, the CDR3 is TGTGCCAGCAGTGGGGCCGGACAGACATCGATCTACGAGCAGTACTTC. Its protein product is CASSGAGQTSIYEQYF.